These 20 T cell receptor beta chains came from one sample sequenced in a study of blood T cell repertoires in COVID-19. Here immunoSEQ multiplex PCR was the method, and the copy in TCRdb shows in-frame clones only, minus some. The repertoire holds about 130,000 clones, with approximately 86% as singletons. The material sequenced was peripheral blood. The receptor source for this set is a woman aged 50 to 65 who had recovered from COVID-19.

V is TRBV5-1 and J is TRBJ1-1; D is unresolved. Germline loops: CDR1 SGHRS, CDR2 YFSETQ. The CDR3 has 15 residues. V was shortened by 0 bases and J by 0 bases, with 9 bases between the two germline ends. The CDR3: CASSLEVTMNTEAFF. The DNA of the CDR3 is TGCGCCAGCAGCTTGGAAGTCACTATGAACACTGAAGCTTTCTTT.

The rearrangement links TRBV3-1 (or the pseudogene TRBV3-2) to TRBJ2-4; D possibly corresponds to TRBD2 (6 bases). The CDR3 covers 18 residues. Trimming removed 2 bases from V and 0 bases from J, with 17 bases in between. Germline assignment: CDR1 LGHDT and CDR2 YNNKEL (reference sequence). The CDR3 sequence is CASSQSGGVHLAKNIQYF. The CDR3 DNA reads TGTGCCAGCAGCCAATCCGGGGGAGTACACTTAGCCAAAAACATTCAGTACTTC.

This sequence joins TRBV12-5 and TRBJ1-2, with TRBD1 as a possible D gene (6 bases). Trimming stripped 0 bases from V and 0 bases from J, with 11 bases between. The CDR3 runs 16 residues. From germline, CDR1 is LGHNT and CDR2 FRNRAP. This CDR3 reads CASGLVQGQTNYGYTF. In DNA, the CDR3 is TGTGCTAGTGGTTTGGTCCAGGGGCAGACTAACTATGGCTACACCTTC.

The chain employs TRBV7-2 and TRBJ1-1; D is uncertain. V was pared by 1 base and J by 5 bases, with 8 bases between. Germline V gene lookup returns CDR1 SGHTA and CDR2 FQGNSA. The CDR3 has 13 amino acids. The CDR3 reads CASSLGSRTEAFF. Here the CDR3 DNA reads TGTGCCAGCAGCTTAGGGAGCCGTACTGAAGCTTTCTTT.

The V and J genes are TRBV4-3 and TRBJ2-1; TRBD1 matches 11 bases. V dropped 4 bases and J dropped 6; count of bases not matched to a gene: 5. This CDR3 has 15 residues. Germline V gene data show CDR1 as LGHNA and CDR2 as YSLEER. The CDR3 DNA is TGCGCCAGCAGCCGGGACAGGGGGAGCCGCAATGAGCAGTTCTTC. Encoded protein: CASSRDRGSRNEQFF.

The rearrangement uses TRBV2 and TRBJ2-2; TRBD2 matches 8 bases. Germline values: CDR1 SNHLY, CDR2 FYNNEI. Trimming at V came to 6 bases and at J to 6 bases, leaving 12 bases not matched to a gene. CDR3 size: 16 residues. CDR3 nucleotide sequence: TGTGCCAGCAGCCCCACCGGGGGGGCTTACGCCGGGGAGCTGTTTTTT. This translates into CASSPTGGAYAGELFF.

V is TRBV2 and J is TRBJ2-7; perhaps TRBD1 as D (6 bases). CDR3 length: 12 amino acids. V lost 8 bases and J lost 6, with 14 bases in between. Per germline, CDR1 SNHLY and CDR2 FYNNEI. CDR3 nucleotides: TGTGCCAGCGGCAGGGGAGCTGGCGAGCAGTACTTC. Translated, it gives CASGRGAGEQYF.

The V call is TRBV29-1, the J call TRBJ1-1, with D maybe TRBD1 (5 bases). Germline assignment: CDR1 SQVTM and CDR2 ANQGSEA. Trimming pared 3 bases from V and 4 bases from J, leaving 6 bases between. The CDR3 runs 11 residues. CDR3 bases: TGCAGCGTTGAGGGGGGCACTGAAGCTTTCTTT. As protein: CSVEGGTEAFF.

V is TRBV19 and J is TRBJ1-1; 7 positions match TRBD1. CDR1 is LNHDA, CDR2 SQIVND, per germline (reference sequence). This CDR3 spans 15 amino acids. V shed 4 bases and J 5 bases; nucleotides not matched to a gene: 10. CDR3 coding DNA: TGTGCCAGTAGTACGCTTAAGGGCAGGGGGACTGAAGCTTTCTTT. Amino acid sequence: CASSTLKGRGTEAFF.

This chain links TRBV7-9 with TRBJ2-1; D is perhaps TRBD1 (5 bases). The V end was cut by 1 base, the J end by 3 bases, with 10 bases between. The CDR3 is 15 amino acids. Per germline, CDR1 SEHNR and CDR2 FQNEAQ (reference sequence). CDR3 DNA sequence: TGTGCCAGCAGCTTAGTTACAGGCGACTACAATGAGCAGTTCTTC. This codes for CASSLVTGDYNEQFF.

The chain recombines TRBV5-1 with TRBJ2-3; 10 nucleotides agree with TRBD1. The CDR3 totals 16 residues. Germline trimming cut 4 bases from V and 5 bases from J; bases unmatched to any gene: 10. CDR1 and CDR2 (germline): SGHRS, YFSETQ. Written as DNA, the CDR3 is TGCGCCAGCAGCCTCCCGACAGGGGGCGCCGGAGATACGCAGTATTTT. Its translation: CASSLPTGGAGDTQYF.

Only one count was recorded for this clone. The genes are TRBV19 and TRBJ1-1, with TRBD1 matching over 9 bases. The V gene's germline CDR1 is LNHDA and CDR2 SQIVND (reference sequence). The V segment lost 2 bases and the J segment 0 bases; nucleotides outside the gene matches: 4. The CDR3 is 16 residues long. CDR3 protein: CASSILQGALNTEAFF. DNA for the CDR3: TGTGCCAGTAGTATATTACAGGGGGCCTTGAACACTGAAGCTTTCTTT.

This rearrangement joins TRBV3-1 (or the pseudogene TRBV3-2) to TRBJ1-1; D call uncertain. The CDR3 is 14 amino acids. CDR1 and CDR2 (germline): LGHDT, YNNKEL (reference sequence). V was cut by 4 bases and J by 4 bases, with 13 bases left in between. Written as DNA, the CDR3 is TGTGCCAGCAGCCCCAGGATTGGGAGCACTGAAGCTTTCTTT. Translating it yields CASSPRIGSTEAFF.

The chain employs TRBV6-5 and TRBJ1-2; D is possibly TRBD1 (5 bases). This CDR3 spans 15 amino acids. Germline V gives CDR1 MNHEY, CDR2 SVGAGI. The V end lost 4 bases, the J end lost 4 bases, and 16 bases lay between the germline ends. CDR3 sequence: CASSWVRGESYGYTF. CDR3 coding DNA: TGTGCCAGCAGTTGGGTCCGGGGGGAGAGCTATGGCTACACCTTC.

The CDR3 region has the DNA TGTGCCAGTAGTAGGGGGCTCGGCTATGGCTACACCTTC. Translated, it gives CASSRGLGYGYTF. The J gene is TRBJ1-2, the V gene TRBV19; D is possibly TRBD1 (6 bases). Germline values: CDR1 LNHDA, CDR2 SQIVND (reference sequence). The CDR3 sequence is 13 residues long. V gave up 4 bases and J gave up 4 bases, with 10 bases separating them.

The genes are TRBV6-5 and TRBJ2-2; D might be TRBD2 (7 bases). The germline gives CDR1 MNHEY, CDR2 SVGAGI. Between the trimmed V and J ends, which lost 8 bases and 3 bases, there was a span of 16 bases. This CDR3 contains 15 residues. For the CDR3, the DNA is TGTGCCAGCGAGGTGGGGGGGCCTCACACCGGGGAGCTGTTTTTT. Translation: CASEVGGPHTGELFF.

The chain combines TRBV7-6 with TRBJ2-3; 10 bases agree with TRBD2. Germline V gene data show CDR1 as SGHVS and CDR2 as FNYEAQ. The CDR3 is 16 residues long. Unmatched junction bases numbered 9, after V lost 7 bases and J lost 2 bases. The DNA for the CDR3 is TGTGCCAGCACCCCCGGCGGACTAGCGGCCACAGATACGCAGTATTTT. Translation gives CASTPGGLAATDTQYF.

The chain is built from TRBV7-2 and TRBJ2-5, with TRBD2 identical over 7 bases. Germline values: CDR1 SGHTA, CDR2 FQGNSA. Trimming at V came to 2 bases and at J to 5 bases, leaving 2 bases not matched to a gene. This CDR3 region has 13 residues. The CDR3 loop is CASSLHGRETQYF. The CDR3 DNA reads TGTGCCAGCAGCTTACACGGGAGGGAGACCCAGTACTTC.

The chain recombines TRBV4-2 with TRBJ2-7; 12 nucleotides match TRBD1. The CDR3 length is 17 residues. After removal of 2 bases from V and 1 base from J, the junction contained 6 bases not matched to a gene. Germline values: CDR1 LGHNA, CDR2 YNFKEQ. The CDR3 nucleotides are TGTGCCAGCAGCCAAACAAGGGGACAGGGGGCGTCCTACGAGCAGTACTTC. Translated, it gives CASSQTRGQGASYEQYF.

The rearrangement joins TRBV11-3 to TRBJ2-2, with 8 nucleotides matching TRBD1. The V gene end was trimmed by 1 base and the J gene end by 4 bases; junction bases not matched to a gene: 2. The germline V gene has CDR1 SGHNT and CDR2 YENEEA. CDR3 length: 15 amino acids. CDR3 nucleotides: TGTGCCAGCAGCTTAGTACAGGGGGGCACCGGGGAGCTGTTTTTT. Its protein is CASSLVQGGTGELFF. Complete variable domain (other parts from reference TRBV11-3 and TRBJ2-2): EAGVVQSPRYKIIEKKQPVAFWCNPISGHNTLYWYLQNLGQGPELLIRYENEEAVDDSQLPKDRFSAERLKGVDSTLKIQPAELGDSAVYLCASSLVQGGTGELFFGEGSRLTVL.